This T cell receptor (beta chain) is drawn from a study of T cell responses to AZD1222 COVID-19 vaccine. Study-level results: Most donors were white British and more were female, and clonal diversity was possibly underestimated. At baseline, seropositivity was found in only a handful of AZD1222 recipients. Sampling that yielded the repertoires occurred only after the peak T cell response.

Details on this clone: The antigen is undetermined.

Doses given second, at about 4 or about 12 weeks, were pooled. Germline-derived CDR1 and CDR2 are MNHNY and SVGAGI (reference sequence). The CDR3 runs to 13 residues. V lost 6 bases and J 0 bases, leaving 8 bases between the germline ends. Sequencing was performed with immunoSEQ multiplex PCR; in TCRdb, only in-frame clones are kept and a portion is missing. The repertoire holds under 200,000 clones, 92% seen once, with under 1.5% in the top ten. The sequence was collected from an adult who received the AZD1222 COVID-19 vaccine. Source: peripheral blood, taken 28 days after the second AZD1222 dose. J is TRBJ1-2 and V is TRBV6-6; D remains ambiguous. The chain's CDR3 is CASRQSTNYGYTF. CDR3 coding DNA: TGTGCCAGCAGACAGTCCACTAACTATGGCTACACCTTC.